Shown below are 31 T cell receptor beta chains from a single sample sequenced in a study of regulatory T cells in long-lasting Graves disease. The TCR beta library used iRepertoire HTBI primers with Arm-PCR amplification of CDR3. TCRdb redid the calling of the multiplex PCR reads with MiXCR, one entry per CDR3 protein. The sample includes 300,000 to 400,000 distinct CDR3 sequences, 15% to 19% of them seen just once. Time point specified: newly diagnosed GD, antithyroid drugs for less than 3 months. After RNA was extracted from PBMCs, the TCR library was made from it. The source material was peripheral blood mononuclear cells (PBMCs), sampled at new diagnosis, from a patient treated with antithyroid drugs. The receptors originated from a female donor with Graves disease.

Only a few counts were recorded for this clonotype. This rearrangement joins TRBV5-4 to TRBJ1-1; D gene ambiguous. Germline-derived CDR1 and CDR2 are SGHNT and YYREEE (reference sequence). The CDR3 totals 14 residues. The V gene lost 4 bases and the J gene lost 1 base, with 11 bases spanning the gap. Written as DNA, the CDR3 is TGTGCCAGCAGCAACCCCCTAAAGAACACTGAAGCTTTCTTT. Translating it yields CASSNPLKNTEAFF.

In this sample, this clonotype turned up many times. The rearrangement links TRBV5-1 to TRBJ1-2, with a tentative D call TRBD1 (5 bases). The CDR3 has 19 residues. CDR1 and CDR2 (germline): SGHRS, YFSETQ. V shed 3 bases and J shed 3 bases, with 27 bases lying between them. CDR3: CASSSPKDEGLPLDYGYTF. CDR3 sequence (DNA): TGCGCCAGCAGCTCGCCCAAGGACGAGGGGCTCCCCCTCGACTATGGCTACACCTTC.

This clonotype was observed at least ten times. The genes are TRBV5-1 and TRBJ2-5; no firm D call. Germline CDR1 and CDR2: SGHRS and YFSETQ. V lost 3 bases to trimming and J lost 1 base, with 10 bases between them. The CDR3 is made up of 14 amino acids. The CDR3 spells CASSSQPSQETQYF. The CDR3 DNA is TGCGCCAGCAGCTCCCAACCTTCCCAAGAGACCCAGTACTTC.

This clonotype has at least ten counts. The CDR3 DNA is TGTGCCAGCAGCCAACAGATACCTAGGGACACAGATACGCAGTATTTT. Its protein is CASSQQIPRDTDTQYF. The chain recombines TRBV16 with TRBJ2-3; the D is unclear. Germline V lookup: CDR1 KGHSY, CDR2 FQNENV. Trimming stripped 2 bases from V and 2 bases from J, with 14 bases between. CDR3 length: 16 amino acids. The whole variable domain, remainder taken from reference TRBV16 and TRBJ2-3, is GEEVAQTPKHLVRGEGQKAKLYCAPIKGHSYVFWYQQVLKNEFKFLISFQNENVFDETGMPKERFSAKCLPNSPCSLEIQATKLEDSAVYFCASSQQIPRDTDTQYFGPGTRLTVL.

The rearrangement uses TRBV28 and TRBJ1-4, with D uncertain. The CDR3 loop spans 16 amino acids. Trimming took off 3 bases at V and 4 bases at J, with 15 bases between the two ends. Germline V gene data show CDR1 as MDHEN and CDR2 as SYDVKM. This CDR3 is CASSLYLQRGNEKLFF. The DNA of the CDR3 is TGTGCCAGCAGTTTGTACCTACAGCGCGGTAATGAAAAACTGTTTTTT.

At least ten counts were recorded for this clonotype. The chain combines TRBV12-3 or TRBV12-4 with TRBJ2-5; no firm D call. The CDR3 sequence is 14 residues long. The V gene lost 6 bases and the J gene lost 4 bases, with 15 bases spanning the gap. The CDR3 DNA is TGTGCCAGCAGCCCCTCTAGGGTTTCAGAGACCCAGTACTTC. Translation: CASSPSRVSETQYF.

J is TRBJ1-4 and V is TRBV2, with a possible D match to TRBD1 (5 bases). Per the germline V gene, CDR1 is SNHLY and CDR2 is FYNNEI. Between the trimmed V and J ends, which lost 6 bases and 0 bases, there was a span of 11 bases. The CDR3 has 15 amino acids. The CDR3 sequence: CASSGTWATNEKLFF. The DNA of the CDR3 is TGTGCCAGCAGCGGGACGTGGGCAACTAATGAAAAACTGTTTTTT.

For this clonotype: A far larger clone is a single base away, which makes a read error likely. This chain joins TRBV20-1 and TRBJ2-7, with unresolved D. Germline CDR1 reads DFQATT; CDR2 reads SNEGSKA (reference sequence). The ends were cut back, 5 bases at V and 7 bases at J, with 21 bases in the middle. CDR3 size: 14 residues. CDR3 sequence reads: CSAPLVIDTGEQYF. CDR3 bases: TGCAGTGCTCCTCTGGTGATCGATACCGGGGAGCAGTACTTC.

This rearrangement joins TRBV6-1 to TRBJ1-2; D gene ambiguous. Germline V gene lookup returns CDR1 MNHNS and CDR2 SASEGT. The V and J ends lost 6 bases and 2 bases respectively, with 16 bases between them. The CDR3 sequence is 15 residues long. The CDR3 nucleotides are TGTGCCAGCAGCGGAGGCGGGGAGTCAAACTATGGCTACACCTTC. Translation gives CASSGGGESNYGYTF.

At least ten counts were recorded for this clonotype. The J gene is TRBJ2-1, the V gene TRBV27, with D perhaps matching TRBD1 (6 bases). Germline assignment: CDR1 MNHEY and CDR2 SMNVEV (reference sequence). The V end was cut by 6 bases, the J end by 4 bases, with 16 bases between. This CDR3 has 15 amino acids. CDR3 sequence (DNA): TGTGCCAGCAGAATCAGGGGATCCTTTTACAATGAGCAGTTCTTC. Residues: CASRIRGSFYNEQFF.

Ten or more counts support this clonotype. Relative to the germline gene, one junction end is altered; a read error may explain this. The rearrangement uses TRBV12-3 or TRBV12-4 and TRBJ2-7; 11 nucleotides match TRBD2. The CDR3 has 14 amino acids. The CDR3 region is CASSFGTSGYEQYF. The DNA of the CDR3 is TGCGCCAGCAGCTTCGGGACTAGCGGTTACGAGCAGTACTTC.

This clonotype was picked up many times. The chain uses TRBV12-3 or TRBV12-4 and TRBJ1-1; possibly TRBD1 for D (5 bases). The CDR3 consists of 12 residues. The V gene lost 4 bases and the J gene lost 4 bases, with 7 bases spanning the gap. The CDR3 bases are TGTGCCAGCAGTTGGACAATCACTGAAGCTTTCTTT. This encodes CASSWTITEAFF.

This clonotype has a count of ten or more. The rearrangement joins TRBV2 to TRBJ1-1; D not certain. This CDR3 region has 14 residues. Germline V gene data show CDR1 as SNHLY and CDR2 as FYNNEI. V lost 6 bases, J lost 0 bases, and 11 bases lay in between. The CDR3 protein is CASRGGGLNTEAFF. The CDR3 bases are TGTGCCAGCAGGGGCGGCGGCCTGAACACTGAAGCTTTCTTT.

This clonotype has a count of ten or more. This sequence joins TRBV18 and TRBJ2-5; 8 nucleotides agree with TRBD1. Losses at the gene ends were 3 bases for V and 3 bases for J; bases not matched to a gene: 0. CDR1 is KGHSH, CDR2 LQKENI, per germline. The CDR3 is 13 residues long. The CDR3 sequence is CASSPTGEETQYF. CDR3 coding DNA: TGTGCCAGCTCACCGACAGGGGAAGAGACCCAGTACTTC.

Comment on this clonotype: Being one base from a much bigger clone, this may be a read error. This is likely a read error, given that the CDR3 carries no conserved phenylalanine or tryptophan at its end. The V call is TRBV6-1, the J call TRBJ1-1; tentatively, D is TRBD1 (6 bases). V was trimmed by 6 bases and J by 3 bases, leaving 11 bases between them. CDR3 length equals 13 residues. The germline gives CDR1 MNHNS, CDR2 SASEGT. The CDR3 nucleotides read TGTGCCAGCAGCCTCGGGACATACACTGAAGCTTTCTCT. Protein: CASSLGTYTEAFS.

Remarks on this clonotype: This may come from a read error, since a much larger clone is one base off. CDR3 bases: TGTGCCAGCAGCCTCGCGTCTAGCGGGAGCGAGCAGTTCTTC. Protein sequence: CASSLASSGSEQFF. The V and J genes are TRBV7-9 and TRBJ2-1; 10 nucleotides match TRBD2. Germline V lookup: CDR1 SEHNR, CDR2 FQNEAQ (reference sequence). The CDR3 spans 14 residues. The ends lost 5 bases at V and 10 bases at J; junction bases unmatched: 8.

As for this clonotype: Given a much more abundant clone one base away, this may be a read error. The rearrangement joins TRBV12-3 or TRBV12-4 to TRBJ1-2, with D unresolved. The CDR3 spans 14 residues. Trimming removed 6 bases at V and 4 bases at J, with 15 bases between. The CDR3 DNA reads as TGTGCCAGCAGACAACCGGGATGTCCCTATGGCTACACCTTC. Protein product: CASRQPGCPYGYTF.

On this clonotype: One base separates it from a far larger clone, so it is likely a read error. The CDR3 DNA follows: TGTGCCAGCAGCTCGACTCGCAATGAGCAGTTCTTC. It yields the protein CASSSTRNEQFF. The chain is built from TRBV7-9 and TRBJ2-1, with no clear D. Trimming removed 4 bases from V and 6 bases from J, with 7 bases in between. This CDR3 is 12 amino acids long. Germline V gives CDR1 SEHNR, CDR2 FQNEAQ (reference sequence).

This clonotype was seen only a few times. The chain combines TRBV29-1 with TRBJ1-2, with D perhaps TRBD1 (5 bases). V lost 7 bases and J 2 bases, leaving 17 bases between the germline ends. Germline V gene data show CDR1 as SQVTM and CDR2 as ANQGSEA. The CDR3 consists of 14 residues. The CDR3 region has the DNA TGCAGCGCCAGGACAACTCCCACCAACTATGGCTACACCTTC. Translating it yields CSARTTPTNYGYTF. The whole variable domain, remainder taken from reference TRBV29-1 and TRBJ1-2, is SAVISQKPSRDICQRGTSLTIQCQVDSQVTMMFWYRQQPGQSLTLIATANQGSEATYESGFVIDKFPISRPNLTFSTLTVSNMSPEDSSIYLCSARTTPTNYGYTFGSGTRLTVV.

The table lists this clonotype with many counts. The rearrangement uses TRBV3-1 and TRBJ1-1, with 8 bases fitting TRBD1. The length of the CDR3 is 16 residues. Per germline, CDR1 LGHDT and CDR2 YNNKEL (reference sequence). The J segment lost 10 bases and the V segment lost 3 bases, leaving 16 bases of the junction unmatched. CDR3 bases: TGTGCCAGCAGCCACCTAGGGACAGGTAGGCGTCCGGGAGCTTTCTTT. Amino acid sequence: CASSHLGTGRRPGAFF.

Comment on this clonotype: A read error may explain this, as a much larger clone is one base away. The chain links TRBV27 to TRBJ1-1; D is possibly TRBD1 (5 bases). Looked up from germline, CDR1 is MNHEY and CDR2 is SMNVEV (reference sequence). There are 13 residues in the CDR3. The CDR3: CASSTKGNTEALF. CDR3 nucleotides: TGTGCCAGCAGCACCAAGGGGAACACTGAAGCTTTATTT.

CDR3 sequence reads: CASSFTGGRAFF. CDR3 coding DNA: TGTGCCAGCAGCTTCACAGGGGGCCGGGCTTTCTTT. The chain recombines TRBV7-9 with TRBJ1-1; 9 bases are shared with TRBD1. Germline-derived CDR1 and CDR2 are SEHNR and FQNEAQ (reference sequence). V was pared by 3 bases and J by 11 bases, with 4 bases of the junction left unmatched. This CDR3 is 12 amino acids long. Full variable domain (outside the CDR3, taken from reference TRBV7-9 and TRBJ1-1): DTGVSQNPRHKITKRGQNVTFRCDPISEHNRLYWYRQTLGQGPEFLTYFQNEAQLEKSRLLSDRFSAERPKGSFSTLEIQRTEQGDSAMYLCASSFTGGRAFFGQGTRLTVV.

The chain couples TRBV19 to TRBJ1-5, with D perhaps TRBD1 (6 bases). V was cut by 4 bases and J by 5 bases, with 21 bases left in between. This CDR3 has 17 amino acids. Per the germline V gene, CDR1 is LNHDA and CDR2 is SQIVND (reference sequence). In nucleotides, the CDR3 is TGTGCCAGTAGTACGGACTATAGGCGTGGGGGCCATCAGCCCCAGCATTTT. Its protein is CASSTDYRRGGHQPQHF.

This clonotype was counted ten times or more. The chain joins TRBV12-3 or TRBV12-4 to TRBJ2-3; D is uncertain. The CDR3 loop spans 14 amino acids. Trimming stripped 5 bases from V and 4 bases from J, with 13 bases between. The CDR3 loop reads CASSRFPEPDTQYF. The CDR3 nucleotides are TGTGCCAGCAGTCGCTTTCCCGAACCAGATACGCAGTATTTT.

Many counts were recorded for this clonotype. The chain carries TRBV7-2 and TRBJ2-3; TRBD1 aligns across 9 bases. The CDR3 totals 15 residues. Trimming at V came to 6 bases and at J to 4 bases, leaving 8 bases not matched to a gene. Germline V gene lookup returns CDR1 SGHTA and CDR2 FQGNSA. The CDR3 loop is CASRIRQGGPDTQYF. The CDR3 nucleotides are TGTGCCAGCAGAATCAGACAGGGGGGCCCAGATACGCAGTATTTT.

This clonotype was recorded many times. The chain uses TRBV28 and TRBJ1-3; D not resolved. In germline, CDR1 is MDHEN, CDR2 SYDVKM. CDR3 size: 17 residues. V was cut by 5 bases and J by 4 bases, with 21 bases left in between. The CDR3 region has the DNA TGTGCCAGCAGTCCATCGACTACGGGGTTTTGGGGAAACACCATATATTTT. The encoded protein is CASSPSTTGFWGNTIYF.

There are many counts of this clonotype. The genes are TRBV11-2 and TRBJ1-4; D remains ambiguous. The V end lost 1 base, the J end lost 8 bases, and 5 bases lay between the germline ends. The CDR3 spans 12 residues. Germline V gene lookup returns CDR1 SGHAT and CDR2 FQNNGV. The CDR3: CASSLAPEKLFF. CDR3 bases: TGTGCCAGCAGCTTAGCCCCCGAAAAACTGTTTTTT. Full variable domain (outside the CDR3, taken from reference TRBV11-2 and TRBJ1-4): EAGVAQSPRYKIIEKRQSVAFWCNPISGHATLYWYQQILGQGPKLLIQFQNNGVVDDSQLPKDRFSAERLKGVDSTLKIQPAKLEDSAVYLCASSLAPEKLFFGSGTQLSVL.

This clonotype was counted at least ten times. Compared with germline, one end of the junction differs, possibly owing to a read error. The chain carries TRBV6-1 and TRBJ1-1; a possible D gene is TRBD1 (5 bases). This CDR3 is built from 14 residues. The germline CDR1 and CDR2 sequences are MNHNS and SASEGT. The CDR3 spells CASRLVGGNAEAFF. The CDR3 nucleotides read TGTGCCAGCAGACTTGTTGGGGGGAACGCTGAAGCTTTCTTT.

There are many counts of this clonotype. The chain employs TRBV9 and TRBJ2-5; 8 nucleotides align to TRBD1. Trimming took 2 bases from V and 4 from J; bases not matched to a gene: 4. The CDR3 is made up of 14 amino acids. Germline CDR1 is SGDLS and CDR2 is YYNGEE. The CDR3 DNA sequence: TGTGCCAGCAGCGTTGGACAGGGCCGAGAGACCCAGTACTTC. It is translated as CASSVGQGRETQYF.

This clonotype was recorded many times. The chain employs TRBV12-3 or TRBV12-4 and TRBJ1-1; TRBD1 matches 8 bases. The trim removed 6 bases at V and 5 bases at J, leaving 11 bases unmatched. The CDR3 covers 15 residues. CDR3 sequence (DNA): TGTGCCAGCAGCCCGTTCGGACAGGGTAGGACTGAAGCTTTCTTT. Translation: CASSPFGQGRTEAFF.

Many counts were recorded for this clonotype. The CDR3 region has the DNA TGTGCTAGTGGACTTAGCGGTACGGACACAGATACGCAGTATTTT. As protein: CASGLSGTDTDTQYF. The J gene is TRBJ2-3, the V gene TRBV12-5, with D perhaps TRBD2 (6 bases). Trimming cost V 6 bases and J 2 bases, with 15 bases left between them. Per germline, CDR1 LGHNT and CDR2 FRNRAP. The CDR3 has 15 amino acids.